This T cell receptor beta chain was profiled in a study of blood T cell repertoires in COVID-19. The CDR3 spans 15 residues. In germline, CDR1 is SGHVS, CDR2 FNYEAQ. The V end was cut by 5 bases, the J end by 3 bases, with 14 bases between. As originally analysed: Nucleated cell counts were estimated from reference gene primer amplification. TCRdb's table, derived via immunoSEQ multiplex PCR, lists solely in-frame clones and lacks some. That table supplies the V and J calls and clone size; D and trimming were determined from the DNA. There are around 52,000 clones in the sample; roughly 87% occur only once, and under 25% lies in the top ten.

The chain joins TRBV7-6 to TRBJ2-1, with a tentative D call TRBD2 (6 bases). Input material: peripheral blood. This clonotype was sampled from a woman in her fifties or sixties with acute or convalescent COVID-19. The CDR3 is CASSPPGTVYNEQFF. The DNA for the CDR3 is TGTGCCAGCAGCCCCCCGGGGACTGTCTACAATGAGCAGTTCTTC.